The 31 T cell receptor beta chains presented below share a single source sample, sequenced in a study of blood T cell repertoires in COVID-19. Method: immunoSEQ multiplex PCR; TCRdb's copy keeps in-frame clones and lacks some. The sample has about 53,000 clones, approximately 82% seen once. Sequencing was carried out using peripheral blood. The receptors were gathered from a human donor in a cohort sampled during active COVID-19.

The chain has TRBV7-9 and TRBJ2-7; 8 bases line up with TRBD1. After removal of 4 bases from V and 1 base from J, the junction contained 3 bases not matched to a gene. CDR1 and CDR2 from the germline V gene are SEHNR and FQNEAQ (reference sequence). The CDR3 contains 14 residues. CDR3 residues: CASSSRDRSYEQYF. CDR3 DNA sequence: TGTGCCAGCAGCTCACGGGACAGGTCCTACGAGCAGTACTTC.

This clone appeared many times. This chain connects TRBV28 to TRBJ2-3; 9 bases match TRBD1. The ends lost 2 bases at V and 2 bases at J; junction bases unmatched: 5. From germline, CDR1 is MDHEN and CDR2 SYDVKM. The CDR3 has 16 residues. The DNA of the CDR3 is TGTGCCAGCAGTTTACACCGGGACAGGGTCACAGATACGCAGTATTTT. Translating gives CASSLHRDRVTDTQYF.

The chain employs TRBV29-1 and TRBJ2-5, with 7 bases identical to TRBD1. The germline V gene has CDR1 SQVTM and CDR2 ANQGSEA. This CDR3 region has 12 residues. The junction had 7 bases not matched to a gene; V was cut back by 7 bases and J by 5 bases. CDR3 DNA sequence: TGCAGCGGTCGACAGGGACGGGAGACCCAGTACTTC. Translating it yields CSGRQGRETQYF.

The V and J genes are TRBV2 and TRBJ2-7; weak D call: TRBD2 (5 bases). The CDR3 runs to 15 residues. The germline V and J ends were trimmed by 8 bases and 6 bases, with 23 bases remaining between them. CDR1 SNHLY and CDR2 FYNNEI come from the germline V gene. Here the CDR3 DNA reads TGTGCCAGCGGGAGAGAAATGATTGGGTCTGGCGAGCAGTACTTC. Its translation: CASGREMIGSGEQYF.

The chain couples TRBV6-5 to TRBJ2-5; TRBD2 aligns across 10 bases. The CDR3 runs 14 residues. Trimming took 8 bases from V and 2 from J; bases not matched to a gene: 5. The germline CDR1 and CDR2 sequences are MNHEY and SVGAGI. The CDR3 coding sequence is TGTGCCAGCGGTCTAGCGGGGGCGCAAGAGACCCAGTACTTC. Translating it yields CASGLAGAQETQYF.

This sequence joins TRBV7-9 and TRBJ2-1, with D possibly TRBD1 on 5 matching bases. Trimming took off 5 bases at V and 8 bases at J, with 13 bases between the two ends. The V gene's germline CDR1 is SEHNR and CDR2 FQNEAQ (reference sequence). This CDR3 spans 13 amino acids. CDR3 protein: CASSPPGHDEQFF. CDR3 nucleotides: TGTGCCAGCAGCCCGCCCGGACACGATGAGCAGTTCTTC. The complete variable domain, with remaining parts taken from reference TRBV7-9 and TRBJ2-1, reads DTGVSQNPRHKITKRGQNVTFRCDPISEHNRLYWYRQTLGQGPEFLTYFQNEAQLEKSRLLSDRFSAERPKGSFSTLEIQRTEQGDSAMYLCASSPPGHDEQFFGPGTRLTVL.

This chain joins TRBV6-2 or TRBV6-3 and TRBJ2-7, with TRBD1 identical over 8 bases. The length of the CDR3 is 17 residues. Germline CDR1 MNHEY, CDR2 SVGEGT. J gave up 3 bases and V 0 bases, and 10 bases lay outside the gene matches. The CDR3 sequence: CASSYSHGGQDYYEQYF. CDR3 DNA: TGTGCCAGCAGTTACTCCCATGGGGGACAGGACTACTACGAGCAGTACTTC.

The chain has TRBV7-9 and TRBJ2-1, with 10 bases matching TRBD1. The CDR3 spans 16 residues. V lost 5 bases and J lost 5; bases outside the gene matches: 9. Germline V gives CDR1 SEHNR, CDR2 FQNEAQ (reference sequence). The CDR3 loop is CASSGGQGMPNNEQFF. The CDR3 nucleotides read TGTGCCAGCAGCGGGGGACAGGGGATGCCTAACAATGAGCAGTTCTTC.

This chain links TRBV6-5 with TRBJ2-1; D not certain. The CDR3 has 15 residues. V was cut by 7 bases and J by 7 bases, with 20 bases left in between. Germline V gene data show CDR1 as MNHEY and CDR2 as SVGAGI. The CDR3 DNA is TGTGCCAGCACTAGAGGCTCCGACGTTTGGAATGAGCAGTTCTTC. Its translation is CASTRGSDVWNEQFF.

The count of this clone is one. The genes are TRBV4-3 and TRBJ2-6; maybe TRBD1 (5 bases). CDR3 length equals 16 residues. The V gene's germline CDR1 is LGHNA and CDR2 YSLEER. Trimming took off 0 bases at V and 3 bases at J, with 9 bases between the two ends. The CDR3 nucleotides read TGCGCCAGCAGCCAAGATTTGGGGCTTGGGGCCAACGTCCTGACTTTC. This sequence encodes CASSQDLGLGANVLTF.

This sequence joins TRBV2 and TRBJ2-3; unclear D gene. There are 14 residues in the CDR3. The V end lost 1 base, the J end lost 1 base, and 6 bases lay between the germline ends. Germline CDR1 and CDR2: SNHLY and FYNNEI. The CDR3 region has the DNA TGTGCCAGCAGTGAAGGGCCCGGCACAGATACGCAGTATTTT. This gives the protein CASSEGPGTDTQYF.

The chain links TRBV24-1 to TRBJ2-3, with TRBD1 as a possible D gene (5 bases). From germline, CDR1 is KGHDR and CDR2 SFDVKD. V was pared by 3 bases and J by 0 bases, with 9 bases between. The CDR3 has 15 residues. CDR3 in DNA: TGTGCCACCAGTGATCACAGGATCAGCACAGATACGCAGTATTTT. Translation gives CATSDHRISTDTQYF.

Here the CDR3 DNA reads TGCGCCAGCAGCTTGGCGGGACAGGCTTACGAGCAGTACTTC. Its translation: CASSLAGQAYEQYF. The chain uses TRBV5-1 and TRBJ2-7; 8 nucleotides agree with TRBD1. The CDR3 spans 14 residues. Germline CDR1 reads SGHRS; CDR2 reads YFSETQ. J was trimmed by 4 bases and V by 0 bases; bases with no gene match: 3.

This clone is medium-sized in the sample. The V and J genes are TRBV19 and TRBJ1-5; a weak D match, TRBD1 (5 bases). Germline CDR1 is LNHDA and CDR2 is SQIVND (reference sequence). There are 15 residues in the CDR3. V was pared by 5 bases and J by 2 bases, with 13 bases between. The CDR3 protein is CASSWQGSGNQPQHF. The DNA for the CDR3 is TGTGCCAGTAGTTGGCAGGGCTCGGGCAATCAGCCCCAGCATTTT.

This clone has a handful of counts. V gene TRBV27 combines with J gene TRBJ1-6; no firm D call. Germline V gene sequence: CDR1 MNHEY, CDR2 SMNVEV (reference sequence). This CDR3 comprises 13 residues. V lost 4 bases to trimming and J lost 7 bases, with 8 bases between them. DNA of the CDR3: TGTGCCAGCAGTTATTCGGGGAATTCACCCCTCCACTTT. Protein product: CASSYSGNSPLHF.

The rearrangement links TRBV2 to TRBJ1-5; possibly TRBD1 for D (6 bases). The V and J ends lost 5 bases and 3 bases respectively, with 26 bases between them. The CDR3 length is 19 residues. In germline, CDR1 is SNHLY, CDR2 FYNNEI. CDR3 residues: CASSPFSDSSEYNNQPQHF. The CDR3 region has the DNA TGTGCCAGCAGTCCCTTTTCGGACAGTTCAGAGTATAACAATCAGCCCCAGCATTTT.

The rearrangement links TRBV4-3 to TRBJ1-6; 8 nucleotides line up with TRBD1. J gave up 7 bases and V 7 bases, and 3 bases lay outside the gene matches. This CDR3 is 13 amino acids long. Germline V gene lookup returns CDR1 LGHNA and CDR2 YSLEER. CDR3 sequence (DNA): TGCGCCAGCAACCGGGACAGGAATTCACCCCTCCACTTT. Amino acids: CASNRDRNSPLHF.

V and J are TRBV2 and TRBJ2-7; 7 bases are a match to TRBD1. Germline lookup yields CDR1 SNHLY and CDR2 FYNNEI. The trim removed 4 bases at V and 9 bases at J, leaving 18 bases unmatched. This CDR3 region has 16 residues. CDR3 bases: TGTGCCAGCAGTGGATCCCGGGACAGTGGAATGCTGGTGCAGTACTTC. This codes for CASSGSRDSGMLVQYF.

This clone was observed once. V gene TRBV6-6 combines with J gene TRBJ2-5; perhaps TRBD2 as D (6 bases). The CDR3 covers 13 residues. Trimming removed 6 bases at V and 0 bases at J, with 8 bases between. CDR1 is MNHNY and CDR2 is SVGAGI in the germline V gene (reference sequence). CDR3 amino acids: CASRTSYQETQYF. CDR3 nucleotide sequence: TGTGCCAGCAGAACTAGCTACCAAGAGACCCAGTACTTC.

This clone was counted a few times. The J gene is TRBJ2-2, the V gene TRBV7-2, with 7 bases fitting TRBD2. Germline V lookup: CDR1 SGHTA, CDR2 FQGNSA. The V gene end was trimmed by 2 bases and the J gene end by 6 bases; junction bases not matched to a gene: 6. The CDR3 loop spans 15 amino acids. CDR3 coding DNA: TGTGCCAGCAGCTTACGCCTTGGACTAGCCGGGGAGCTGTTTTTT. This sequence encodes CASSLRLGLAGELFF. Full variable domain (rest looked up from reference TRBV7-2 and TRBJ2-2): GAGVSQSPSNKVTEKGKDVELRCDPISGHTALYWYRQSLGQGLEFLIYFQGNSAPDKSGLPSDRFSAERTGGSVSTLTIQRTQQEDSAVYLCASSLRLGLAGELFFGEGSRLTVL.

The CDR3 DNA is TGTGCCAGCAGTGCCCAGGGACAGGGGAACGAGCAGTACTTC. It yields the protein CASSAQGQGNEQYF. The chain recombines TRBV2 with TRBJ2-7, with TRBD1 identical over 10 bases. Trimming at V came to 4 bases and at J to 5 bases, leaving 5 bases not matched to a gene. The CDR3 runs 14 residues. From germline, CDR1 is SNHLY and CDR2 FYNNEI.

This sequence joins TRBV10-3 and TRBJ1-6; D perhaps matches TRBD1 (5 bases). V was clipped by 7 bases and J by 4 bases, with 11 bases between them. Germline-derived CDR1 and CDR2 are ENHRY and SYGVKD. CDR3 length: 14 residues. The CDR3 loop reads CAITGGLYNSPLHF. DNA for the CDR3: TGTGCCATCACCGGGGGACTGTATAATTCACCCCTCCACTTT.

This rearrangement joins TRBV3-1 (or the pseudogene TRBV3-2) to TRBJ1-6; 7 bases align to TRBD1. Per the germline V gene, CDR1 is LGHDT and CDR2 is YNNKEL (reference sequence). The trim removed 4 bases at V and 7 bases at J, leaving 10 bases unmatched. This CDR3 spans 16 amino acids. This CDR3 is CASSPSTGRGNSPLHF. CDR3 sequence (DNA): TGTGCCAGCAGCCCCTCAACGGGCAGGGGGAATTCACCCCTCCACTTT.

The chain uses TRBV9 and TRBJ2-3, with unresolved D. V dropped 0 bases and J dropped 5 bases, with 4 bases sitting between them. The CDR3 covers 12 residues. Germline V gene data show CDR1 as SGDLS and CDR2 as YYNGEE. The CDR3 bases are TGTGCCAGCAGCGTAGCGTTAGATACGCAGTATTTT. Residues: CASSVALDTQYF.

The gene calls are TRBV28 and TRBJ2-3; perhaps TRBD1 as D (6 bases). The germline V gene encodes CDR1 MDHEN and CDR2 SYDVKM. This CDR3 contains 16 residues. Trimming took off 6 bases at V and 0 bases at J, with 16 bases between the two ends. CDR3 DNA: TGTGCCAGCAGCCGTAGACAGGCTTCTAGCACAGATACGCAGTATTTT. Its translation is CASSRRQASSTDTQYF.

J is TRBJ2-3 and V is TRBV18; 10 bases fit TRBD2. V was pared by 8 bases and J by 2 bases, with 7 bases of the junction left unmatched. Germline V gene sequence: CDR1 KGHSH, CDR2 LQKENI. The CDR3 has 15 residues. The CDR3 nucleotides read TGTGCCAGCACTCAGCGGGGGGGATTCACAGATACGCAGTATTTT. Translated: CASTQRGGFTDTQYF.

A single count supports this clone. V gene TRBV6-2 or TRBV6-3 combines with J gene TRBJ2-1; the match to TRBD2 covers 8 bases. Germline V gene sequence: CDR1 MNHEY, CDR2 SVGEGT. The CDR3 is made up of 15 amino acids. V was clipped by 2 bases and J by 5 bases; unmatched bases: 5. CDR3 DNA sequence: TGTGCCAGCAGTTACCGGGGGACTAGTGACAATGAGCAGTTCTTC. Its translation: CASSYRGTSDNEQFF.

The rearrangement joins TRBV7-8 to TRBJ2-5; no clear D. The CDR3 sequence is 16 residues long. Germline CDR1 and CDR2: SGHVS and FQNEAQ. V lost 2 bases and J 0 bases, leaving 13 bases between the germline ends. In DNA form, the CDR3 reads TGTGCCAGCAGCTTAATTGTCCAGGCGTACCAAGAGACCCAGTACTTC. It codes for CASSLIVQAYQETQYF.

This clone was picked up one time. The rearrangement links TRBV7-8 to TRBJ2-7; 9 bases line up with TRBD2. This CDR3 is built from 14 residues. The V and J ends lost 5 bases and 6 bases, in that order; junction bases with no gene match: 8. The germline CDR1 and CDR2 sequences are SGHVS and FQNEAQ. The CDR3: CASSVSGRQSEQYF. The CDR3 coding sequence is TGTGCCAGCAGCGTTAGCGGGAGACAGAGCGAGCAGTACTTC.

The chain recombines TRBV6-5 with TRBJ2-3, with no clear D. This CDR3 has 15 residues. Deletions cut 5 bases from V and 3 bases from J, with 15 bases between. Germline CDR1 reads MNHEY; CDR2 reads SVGAGI. The DNA for the CDR3 is TGTGCCAGCAGTCGACAAACAACTTTGACAGATACGCAGTATTTT. It encodes CASSRQTTLTDTQYF.

This clone showed up just a few times. The chain carries TRBV4-3 and TRBJ2-1, with 9 bases fitting TRBD1. After removal of 1 base from V and 5 bases from J, the junction contained 3 bases not matched to a gene. The germline V gene has CDR1 LGHNA and CDR2 YSLEER. The CDR3 has 15 amino acids. CDR3 sequence reads: CASSQARTGDNEQFF. The CDR3 nucleotides read TGCGCCAGCAGCCAAGCCCGGACAGGGGACAATGAGCAGTTCTTC.